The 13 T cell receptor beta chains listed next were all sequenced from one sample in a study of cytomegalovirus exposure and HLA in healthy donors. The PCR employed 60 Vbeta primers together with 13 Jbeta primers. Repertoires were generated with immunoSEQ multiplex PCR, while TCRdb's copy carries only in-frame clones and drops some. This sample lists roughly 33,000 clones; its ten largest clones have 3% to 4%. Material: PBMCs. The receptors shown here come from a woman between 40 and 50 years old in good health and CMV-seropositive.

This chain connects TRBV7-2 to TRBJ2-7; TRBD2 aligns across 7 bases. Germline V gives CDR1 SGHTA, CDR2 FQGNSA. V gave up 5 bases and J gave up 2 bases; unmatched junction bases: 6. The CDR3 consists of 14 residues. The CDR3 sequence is CASSPRAGPYEQYF. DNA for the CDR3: TGTGCCAGCAGCCCCAGAGCGGGACCCTACGAGCAGTACTTC. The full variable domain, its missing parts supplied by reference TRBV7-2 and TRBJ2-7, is GAGVSQSPSNKVTEKGKDVELRCDPISGHTALYWYRQSLGQGLEFLIYFQGNSAPDKSGLPSDRFSAERTGGSVSTLTIQRTQQEDSAVYLCASSPRAGPYEQYFGPGTRLTVT.

In DNA form, the CDR3 reads TGTGCCAGCAGCTTACAGGGGGTGAACACTGAAGCTTTCTTT. It codes for CASSLQGVNTEAFF. This chain joins TRBV7-2 and TRBJ1-1; 7 nucleotides agree with TRBD1. CDR1 and CDR2 (germline): SGHTA, FQGNSA. The V segment lost 2 bases and the J segment 0 bases; nucleotides outside the gene matches: 0. The CDR3 length is 14 residues.

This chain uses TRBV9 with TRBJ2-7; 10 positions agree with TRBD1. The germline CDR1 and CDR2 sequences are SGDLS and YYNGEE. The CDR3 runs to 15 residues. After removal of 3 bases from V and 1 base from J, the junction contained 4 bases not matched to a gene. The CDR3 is CASSATGGRSYEQYF. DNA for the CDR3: TGTGCCAGCAGCGCGACAGGGGGCCGATCCTACGAGCAGTACTTC. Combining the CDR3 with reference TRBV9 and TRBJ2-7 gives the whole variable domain DSGVTQTPKHLITATGQRVTLRCSPRSGDLSVYWYQQSLDQGLQFLIQYYNGEERAKGNILERFSAQQFPDLHSELNLSSLELGDSALYFCASSATGGRSYEQYFGPGTRLTVT.

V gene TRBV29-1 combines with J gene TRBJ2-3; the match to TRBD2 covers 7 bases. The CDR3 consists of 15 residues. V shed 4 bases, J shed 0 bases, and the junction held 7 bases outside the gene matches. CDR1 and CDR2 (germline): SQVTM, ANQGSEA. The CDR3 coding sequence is TGCAGCGTTGTTGGCGGGGGATCTAGCACAGATACGCAGTATTTT. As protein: CSVVGGGSSTDTQYF.

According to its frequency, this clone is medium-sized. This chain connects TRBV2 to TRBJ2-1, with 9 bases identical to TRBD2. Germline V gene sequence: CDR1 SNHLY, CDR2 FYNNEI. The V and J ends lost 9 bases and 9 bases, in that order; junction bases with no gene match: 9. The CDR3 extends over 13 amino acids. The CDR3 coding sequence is TGTGCCAGTTCGCGTGCGGGAGGGGGTGAGCAGTTCTTC. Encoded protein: CASSRAGGGEQFF.

CDR3 sequence (DNA): TGTGCCAGCACCTCCGGGACTAGCATGACCGGGGAGCTGTTTTTT. It yields the protein CASTSGTSMTGELFF. The chain carries TRBV27 and TRBJ2-2, with 9 bases lining up with TRBD2. This CDR3 contains 15 residues. Germline-derived CDR1 and CDR2 are MNHEY and SMNVEV (reference sequence). The J segment lost 5 bases and the V segment lost 7 bases, leaving 8 bases of the junction unmatched.

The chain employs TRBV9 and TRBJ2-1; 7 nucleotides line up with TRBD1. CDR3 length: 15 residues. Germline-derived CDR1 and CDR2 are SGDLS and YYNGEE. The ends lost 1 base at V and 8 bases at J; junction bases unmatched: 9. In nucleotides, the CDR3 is TGTGCCAGCAGCGTAACGAACAGGGGACGCGATGAGCAGTTCTTC. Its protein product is CASSVTNRGRDEQFF. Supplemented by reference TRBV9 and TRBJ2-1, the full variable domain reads DSGVTQTPKHLITATGQRVTLRCSPRSGDLSVYWYQQSLDQGLQFLIQYYNGEERAKGNILERFSAQQFPDLHSELNLSSLELGDSALYFCASSVTNRGRDEQFFGPGTRLTVL.

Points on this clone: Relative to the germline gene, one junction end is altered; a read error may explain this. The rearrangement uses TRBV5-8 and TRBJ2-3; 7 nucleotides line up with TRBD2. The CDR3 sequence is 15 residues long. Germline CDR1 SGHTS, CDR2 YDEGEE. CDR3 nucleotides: TGTGCCAGCAGCATGGTAGCGGGCGGCACAAATACGCAGTATTTT. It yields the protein CASSMVAGGTNTQYF.

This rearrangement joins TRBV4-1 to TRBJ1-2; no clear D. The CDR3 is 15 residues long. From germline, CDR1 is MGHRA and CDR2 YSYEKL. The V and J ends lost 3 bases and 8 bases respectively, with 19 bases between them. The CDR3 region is CASSQPRSGSRGYTF. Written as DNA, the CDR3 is TGCGCCAGCAGCCAGCCCAGAAGCGGCAGCAGGGGCTACACCTTC.

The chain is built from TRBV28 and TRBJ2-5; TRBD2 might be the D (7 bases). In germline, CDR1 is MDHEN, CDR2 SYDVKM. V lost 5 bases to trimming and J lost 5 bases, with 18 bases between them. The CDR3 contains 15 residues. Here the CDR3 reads CASSPRGARGETQYF. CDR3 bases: TGTGCCAGCAGTCCTCGGGGGGCGCGGGGGGAGACCCAGTACTTC.

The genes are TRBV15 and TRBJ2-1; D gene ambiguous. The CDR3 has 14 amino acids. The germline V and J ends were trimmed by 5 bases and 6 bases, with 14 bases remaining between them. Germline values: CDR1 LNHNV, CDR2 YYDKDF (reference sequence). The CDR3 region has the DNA TGTGCCACCAGCCTGGTATTCTATGCCAATGAGCAGTTCTTC. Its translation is CATSLVFYANEQFF.

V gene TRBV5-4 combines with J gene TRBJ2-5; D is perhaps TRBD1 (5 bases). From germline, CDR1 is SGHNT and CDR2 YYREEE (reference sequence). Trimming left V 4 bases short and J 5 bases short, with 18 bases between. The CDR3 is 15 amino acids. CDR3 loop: CASSPSGSVKETQYF. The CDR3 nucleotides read TGTGCCAGCAGCCCATCAGGGTCCGTGAAGGAGACCCAGTACTTC.

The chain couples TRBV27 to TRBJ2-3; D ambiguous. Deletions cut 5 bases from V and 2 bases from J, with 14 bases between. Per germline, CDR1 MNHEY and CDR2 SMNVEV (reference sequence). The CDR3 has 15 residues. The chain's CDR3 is CASSHRVIYTDTQYF. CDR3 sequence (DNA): TGTGCCAGCAGTCACCGCGTGATCTACACAGATACGCAGTATTTT.